This TCR beta chain was documented in a study of cytotoxic CD8 clonotypes in ibrutinib-treated CLL. With respect to this clone: The target antigen is unknown.

TCRdb keeps only in-frame clones here, not all; method: immunoSEQ multiplex PCR. The table includes about 300,000 clones, about 61% detected once. The CDR3 has 18 amino acids. The ends lost 5 bases at V and 4 bases at J; junction bases unmatched: 18. Germline CDR1 SGHTA, CDR2 FQGNSA. Study-level results: Treatment saw public clonotypes, which were uncommon, either contract or stay stable. Baseline clonality, above age-matched healthy donor levels, tracked circulating CD8+ T-cell counts.

The chain links TRBV7-2 to TRBJ2-3; TRBD2 matches 7 bases. The receptor's source is a human donor with chronic lymphocytic leukemia. The specimen comprised PBMCs, sampled after 36 months of ibrutinib treatment. The CDR3 DNA is TGTGCCAGCAGCCTCCGGCGGACAAGCAGGACTAGGGCAGATACGCAGTATTTT. It translates to CASSLRRTSRTRADTQYF.